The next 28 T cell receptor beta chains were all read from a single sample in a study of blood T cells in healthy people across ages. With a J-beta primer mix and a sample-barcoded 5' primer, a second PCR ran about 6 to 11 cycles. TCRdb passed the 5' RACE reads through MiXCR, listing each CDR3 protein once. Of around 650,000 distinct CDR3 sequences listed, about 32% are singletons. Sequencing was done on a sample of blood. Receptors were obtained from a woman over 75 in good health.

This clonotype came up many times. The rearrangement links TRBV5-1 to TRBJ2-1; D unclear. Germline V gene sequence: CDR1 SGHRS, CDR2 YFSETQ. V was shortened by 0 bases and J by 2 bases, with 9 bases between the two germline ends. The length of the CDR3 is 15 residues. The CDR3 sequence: CASSLVGKPYNEQFF. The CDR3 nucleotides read TGCGCCAGCAGCTTGGTAGGTAAACCCTACAATGAGCAGTTCTTC.

CDR3 in amino acids: CASSQSGQVYEQYF. For the CDR3, the DNA is TGTGCCAGCAGCCAATCGGGACAGGTGTACGAGCAGTACTTC. The rearrangement uses TRBV7-2 and TRBJ2-7, with 8 nucleotides matching TRBD1. Germline CDR1 is SGHTA and CDR2 is FQGNSA. The CDR3 length is 14 residues. With V trimmed by 5 bases and J by 4 bases, 7 bases remained unmatched.

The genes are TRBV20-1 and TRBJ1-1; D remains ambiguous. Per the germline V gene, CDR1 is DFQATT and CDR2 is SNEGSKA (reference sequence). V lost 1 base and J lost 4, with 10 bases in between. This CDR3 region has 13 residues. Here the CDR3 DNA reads TGCAGTGCTAGAGGTAGGATGGGCACTGAAGCTTTCTTT. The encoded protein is CSARGRMGTEAFF.

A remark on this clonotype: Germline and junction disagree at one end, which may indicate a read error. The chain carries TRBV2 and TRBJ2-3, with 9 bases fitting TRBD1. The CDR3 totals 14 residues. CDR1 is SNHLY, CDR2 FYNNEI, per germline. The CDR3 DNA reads TGTGCCAGCTTTATCGGACAGGGGACAGATACGCTGTATTTT. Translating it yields CASFIGQGTDTLYF.

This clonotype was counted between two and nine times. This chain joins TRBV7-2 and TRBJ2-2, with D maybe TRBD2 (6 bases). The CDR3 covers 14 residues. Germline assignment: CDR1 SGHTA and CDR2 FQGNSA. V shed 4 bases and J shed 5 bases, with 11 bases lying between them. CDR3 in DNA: TGTGCCAGCAGCTGGCGTCGGGGGACCGGGGAGCTGTTTTTT. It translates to CASSWRRGTGELFF.

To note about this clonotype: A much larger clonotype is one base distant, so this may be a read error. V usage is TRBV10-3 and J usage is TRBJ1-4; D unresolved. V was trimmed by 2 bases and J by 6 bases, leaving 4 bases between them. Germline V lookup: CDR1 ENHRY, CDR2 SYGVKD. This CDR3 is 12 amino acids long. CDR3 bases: TGTGCCATCAGTGAGCGGGATGAAAAACTGTTTTTT. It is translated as CAISERDEKLFF.

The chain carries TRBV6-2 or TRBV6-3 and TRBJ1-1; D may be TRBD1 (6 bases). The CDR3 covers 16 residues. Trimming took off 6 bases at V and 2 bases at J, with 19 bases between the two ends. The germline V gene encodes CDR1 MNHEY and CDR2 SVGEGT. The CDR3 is CASRTTSDSRNTEAFF. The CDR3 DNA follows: TGTGCCAGCAGAACCACCTCGGACAGTCGAAACACTGAAGCTTTCTTT.

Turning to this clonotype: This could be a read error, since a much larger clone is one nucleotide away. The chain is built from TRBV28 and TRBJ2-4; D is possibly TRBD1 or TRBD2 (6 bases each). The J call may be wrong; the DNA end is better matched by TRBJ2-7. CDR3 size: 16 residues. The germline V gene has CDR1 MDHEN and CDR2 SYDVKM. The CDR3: CASVGLRRGRVNEQYF. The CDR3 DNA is TGTGCCAGCGTTGGTCTGAGGAGGGGGAGAGTGAACGAGCAGTACTTC.

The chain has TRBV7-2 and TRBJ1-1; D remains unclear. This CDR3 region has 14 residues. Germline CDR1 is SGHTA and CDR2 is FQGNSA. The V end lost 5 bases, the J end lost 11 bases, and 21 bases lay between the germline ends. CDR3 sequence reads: CASSPGGVQNDAFF. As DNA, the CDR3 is TGTGCCAGCAGCCCGGGTGGGGTTCAGAATGATGCTTTCTTT.

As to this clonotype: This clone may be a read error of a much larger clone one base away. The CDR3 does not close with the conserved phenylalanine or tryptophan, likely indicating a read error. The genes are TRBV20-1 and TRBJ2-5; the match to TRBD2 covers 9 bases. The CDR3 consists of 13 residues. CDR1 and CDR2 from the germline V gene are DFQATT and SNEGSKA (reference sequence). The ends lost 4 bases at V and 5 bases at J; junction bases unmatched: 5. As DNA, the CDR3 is TGCAGTGCTACCCTAGCGGGGATTGAGACCCAGTACTGC. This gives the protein CSATLAGIETQYC.

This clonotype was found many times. The CDR3 sequence is CASSQVGTGSTDTQYF. CDR3 DNA: TGCGCCAGCAGCCAAGTGGGGACAGGGTCCACAGATACGCAGTATTTT. This chain uses TRBV4-3 with TRBJ2-3; 9 positions agree with TRBD1. The junction had 4 bases not matched to a gene; V was cut back by 1 base and J by 2 bases. The length of the CDR3 is 16 residues. From germline, CDR1 is LGHNA and CDR2 YSLEER.

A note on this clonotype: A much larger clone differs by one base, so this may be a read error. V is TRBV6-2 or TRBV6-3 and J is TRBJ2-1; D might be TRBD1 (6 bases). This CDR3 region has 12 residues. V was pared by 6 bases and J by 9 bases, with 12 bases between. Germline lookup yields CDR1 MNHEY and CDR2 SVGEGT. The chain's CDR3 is CASSWGPGEQFF. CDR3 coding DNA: TGTGCCAGCAGCTGGGGGCCCGGTGAGCAGTTCTTC.

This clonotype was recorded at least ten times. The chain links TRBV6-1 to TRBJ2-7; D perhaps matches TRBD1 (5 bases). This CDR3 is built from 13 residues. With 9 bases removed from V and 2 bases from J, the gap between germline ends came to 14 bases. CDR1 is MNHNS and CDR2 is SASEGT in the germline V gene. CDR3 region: CASIQGQTYEQYF. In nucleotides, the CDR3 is TGTGCCAGTATCCAGGGTCAGACCTACGAGCAGTACTTC.

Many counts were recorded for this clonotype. CDR3 nucleotides: TGTGCCAGCAGCGGAGGGGGGGCGGGCACAGATACGCAGTATTTT. Protein product: CASSGGGAGTDTQYF. This chain uses TRBV9 with TRBJ2-3; maybe TRBD2 (7 bases). Germline loops: CDR1 SGDLS, CDR2 YYNGEE. CDR3 length: 15 residues. Trimming removed 3 bases at V and 1 base at J, with 12 bases between.

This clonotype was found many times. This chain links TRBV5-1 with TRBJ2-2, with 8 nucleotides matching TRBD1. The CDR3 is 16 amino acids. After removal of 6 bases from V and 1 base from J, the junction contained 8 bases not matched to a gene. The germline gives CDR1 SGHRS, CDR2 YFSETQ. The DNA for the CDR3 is TGCGCCAGCACGAGAGGACAGGGAAGGAACACCGGGGAGCTGTTTTTT. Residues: CASTRGQGRNTGELFF.

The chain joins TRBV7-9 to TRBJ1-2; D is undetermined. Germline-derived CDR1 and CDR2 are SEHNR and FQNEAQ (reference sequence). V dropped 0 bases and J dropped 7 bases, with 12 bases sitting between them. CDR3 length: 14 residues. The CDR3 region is CASSLANLAIGYTF. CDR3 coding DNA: TGTGCCAGCAGCTTAGCGAATTTGGCGATTGGCTACACCTTC. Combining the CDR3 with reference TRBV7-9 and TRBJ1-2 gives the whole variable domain DTGVSQNPRHKITKRGQNVTFRCDPISEHNRLYWYRQTLGQGPEFLTYFQNEAQLEKSRLLSDRFSAERPKGSFSTLEIQRTEQGDSAMYLCASSLANLAIGYTFGSGTRLTVV.

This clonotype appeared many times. The CDR3 protein is CASSLGGAVVKNIQYF. The CDR3 nucleotides read TGTGCCAGCAGCTTGGGTGGGGCGGTTGTCAAAAACATTCAGTACTTC. The chain carries TRBV7-2 and TRBJ2-4, with D possibly matching TRBD1 (5 bases). CDR3 size: 16 residues. Per germline, CDR1 SGHTA and CDR2 FQGNSA. The ends were cut back, 3 bases at V and 3 bases at J, with 15 bases in the middle.

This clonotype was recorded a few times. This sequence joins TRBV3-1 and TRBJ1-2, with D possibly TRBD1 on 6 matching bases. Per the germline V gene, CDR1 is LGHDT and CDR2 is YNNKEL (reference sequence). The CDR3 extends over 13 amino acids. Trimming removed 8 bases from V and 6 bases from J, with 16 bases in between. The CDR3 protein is CASQVTGGHGYTF. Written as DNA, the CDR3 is TGTGCCAGCCAAGTCACGGGGGGCCATGGCTACACCTTC.

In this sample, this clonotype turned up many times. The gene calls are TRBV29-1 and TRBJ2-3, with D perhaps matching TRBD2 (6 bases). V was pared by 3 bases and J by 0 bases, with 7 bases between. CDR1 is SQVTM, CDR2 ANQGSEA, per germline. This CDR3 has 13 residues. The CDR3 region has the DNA TGCAGCGTTGACCGGGGGAGCACAGATACGCAGTATTTT. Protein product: CSVDRGSTDTQYF.

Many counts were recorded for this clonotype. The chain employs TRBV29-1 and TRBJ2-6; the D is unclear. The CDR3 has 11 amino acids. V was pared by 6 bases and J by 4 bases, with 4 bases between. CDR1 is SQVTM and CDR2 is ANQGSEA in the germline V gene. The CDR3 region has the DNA TGCAGCGTCCTCGGGGCCAACGTCCTGACTTTC. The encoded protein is CSVLGANVLTF.

The CDR3 spells CASSGPGLGTDTQYF. In nucleotides, the CDR3 is TGTGCCAGCAGTGGTCCGGGACTAGGCACAGATACGCAGTATTTT. V and J are TRBV2 and TRBJ2-3, with 8 bases that match TRBD2. Germline trimming cut 4 bases from V and 1 base from J; bases unmatched to any gene: 4. Germline V gives CDR1 SNHLY, CDR2 FYNNEI. The CDR3 spans 15 residues.

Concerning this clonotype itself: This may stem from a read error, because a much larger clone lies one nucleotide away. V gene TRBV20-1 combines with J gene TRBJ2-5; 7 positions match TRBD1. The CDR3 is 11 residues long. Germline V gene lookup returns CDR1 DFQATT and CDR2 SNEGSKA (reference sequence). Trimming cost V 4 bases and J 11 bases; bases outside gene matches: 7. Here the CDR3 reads CSATTGANQYF. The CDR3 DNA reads TGCAGTGCTACCACAGGGGCGAATCAGTACTTC.

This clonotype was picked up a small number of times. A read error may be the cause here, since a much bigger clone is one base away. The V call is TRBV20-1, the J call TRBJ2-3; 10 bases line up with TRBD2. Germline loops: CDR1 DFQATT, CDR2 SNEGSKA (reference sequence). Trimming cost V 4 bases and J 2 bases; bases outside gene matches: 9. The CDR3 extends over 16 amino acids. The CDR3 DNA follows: TGCAGTGCTAATCTCGCTAGCGGGAGATCCACAGATACGCAGTATTTT. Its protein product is CSANLASGRSTDTQYF.

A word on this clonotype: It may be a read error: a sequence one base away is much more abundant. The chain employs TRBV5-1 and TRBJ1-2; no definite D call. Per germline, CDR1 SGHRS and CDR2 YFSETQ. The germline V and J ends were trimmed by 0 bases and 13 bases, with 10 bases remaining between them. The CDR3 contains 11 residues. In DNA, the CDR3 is TGCGCCAGCAGCTTGGGAGGGAACGGCACCTTC. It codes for CASSLGGNGTF.

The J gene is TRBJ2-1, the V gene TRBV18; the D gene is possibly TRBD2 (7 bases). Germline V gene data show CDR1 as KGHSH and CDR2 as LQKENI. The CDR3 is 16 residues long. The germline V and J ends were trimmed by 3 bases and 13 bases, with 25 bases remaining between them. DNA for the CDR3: TGTGCCAGCTCACCTTTGCGATGGGGGGGACAAGAGACCCAGTTCTTC. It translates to CASSPLRWGGQETQFF. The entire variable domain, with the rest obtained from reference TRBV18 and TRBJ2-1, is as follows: NAGVMQNPRHLVRRRGQEARLRCSPMKGHSHVYWYRQLPEEGLKFMVYLQKENIIDESGMPKERFSAEFPKEGPSILRIQQVVRGDSAAYFCASSPLRWGGQETQFFGPGTRLTVL.

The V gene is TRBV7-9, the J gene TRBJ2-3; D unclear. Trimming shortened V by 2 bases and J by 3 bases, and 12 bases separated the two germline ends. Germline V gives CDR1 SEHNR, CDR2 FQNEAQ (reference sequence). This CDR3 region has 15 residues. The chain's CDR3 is CASSLSNSHTDTQYF. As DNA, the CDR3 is TGTGCCAGCAGCTTAAGTAATAGCCATACAGATACGCAGTATTTT.

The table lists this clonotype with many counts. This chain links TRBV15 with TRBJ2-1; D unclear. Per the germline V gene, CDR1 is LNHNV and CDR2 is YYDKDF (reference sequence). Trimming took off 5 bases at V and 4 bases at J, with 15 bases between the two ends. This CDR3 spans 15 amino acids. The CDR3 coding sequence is TGTGCCACCAGCCCGAAGGACCAGTCATACAATGAGCAGTTCTTC. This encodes CATSPKDQSYNEQFF.

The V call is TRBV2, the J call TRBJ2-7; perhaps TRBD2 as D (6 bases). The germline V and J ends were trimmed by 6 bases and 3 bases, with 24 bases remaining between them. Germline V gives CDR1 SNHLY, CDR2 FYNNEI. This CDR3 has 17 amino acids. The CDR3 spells CASSIPGIAGIFYEQYF. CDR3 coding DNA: TGTGCCAGCAGCATACCTGGGATCGCGGGGATCTTCTACGAGCAGTACTTC.